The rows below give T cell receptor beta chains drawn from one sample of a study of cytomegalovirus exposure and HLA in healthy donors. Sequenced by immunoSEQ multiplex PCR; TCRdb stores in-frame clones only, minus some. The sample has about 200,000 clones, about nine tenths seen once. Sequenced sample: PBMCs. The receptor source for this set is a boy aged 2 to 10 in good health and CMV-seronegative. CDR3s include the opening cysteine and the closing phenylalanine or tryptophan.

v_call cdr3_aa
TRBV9 CASSVATTAAGGRVTDTQYF
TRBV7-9 CASSPGGRGNQETQYF
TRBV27 CASSLAGGVNEQFF
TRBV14 CASRQGGEKLFF
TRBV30 CAGWDRGNNEQFF
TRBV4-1 CASRVGRGSGTEAFF
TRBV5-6 CASSLRRDDNISYEQYF
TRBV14 CASSQQAFYGYTF
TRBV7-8 CASRGQGKTQYF
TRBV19 CASTQTGHQPQHF
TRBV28 CASRKDFPNTEAFF
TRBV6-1 CASNPRVRTGELFF
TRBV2 CASRPSGGYTEAFF
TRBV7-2 CASSLVGDTGELFF
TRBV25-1 CASSEVVGTDTQYF
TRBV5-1 CASSLQQVPGYEQYF
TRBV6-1 CASSEATSGVYEQYF
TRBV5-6 CASSSIAPGQGAEGYF
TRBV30 CAYGGTNYEQYF
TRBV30 CAWSRATYEQYF
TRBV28 CASSLDEGAYEQYF
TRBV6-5 CASSSRQTLNSPLHF
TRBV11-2 CASSLGRTGGTIYF
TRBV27 CASSTGGAKGDTQYF
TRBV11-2 CASSYPGGAYNSPLHF
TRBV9 CASSVATGQPYEQYF
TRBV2 CASSGGTIPYNEQFF
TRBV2 CASSVTDRVGDNEQFF
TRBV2 CASSVRDNRLNTEAFF
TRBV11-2 CASSRLAGVSYEQYF
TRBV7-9 CASSLDLYEQYF
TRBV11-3 CASSFGTGNTGELFF
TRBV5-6 CASSSEGYGYTF
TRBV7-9 CASSLWRVLQETQYF
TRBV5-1 CASSVTGGWDEKLFF
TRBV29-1 CSVELRGTGELFF
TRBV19 CASSRPMDRNQPQHF
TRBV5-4 CASPEPSSGKQYF
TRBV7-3 CASSPTGLAGVNEQFF
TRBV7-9 CSSSLYRDHSYNEQFF
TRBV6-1 CASSPGQGTKKAFF
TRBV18 CASSPLLAGKDTQYF
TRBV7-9 CASSTSGTTNEKLFF
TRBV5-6 CASSLAGAGGKNIQYF
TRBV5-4 CASSLGQGLYGYTF
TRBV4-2 CASSSSGGEDTQYF